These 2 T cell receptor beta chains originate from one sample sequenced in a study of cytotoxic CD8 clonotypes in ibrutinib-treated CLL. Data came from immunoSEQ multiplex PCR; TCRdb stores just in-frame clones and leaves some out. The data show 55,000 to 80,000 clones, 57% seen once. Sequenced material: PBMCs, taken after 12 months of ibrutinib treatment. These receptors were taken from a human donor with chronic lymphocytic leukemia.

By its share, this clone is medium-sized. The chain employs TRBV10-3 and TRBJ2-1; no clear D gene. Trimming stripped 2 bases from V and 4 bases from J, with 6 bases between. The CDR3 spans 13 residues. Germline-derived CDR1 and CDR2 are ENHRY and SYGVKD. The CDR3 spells CAISETAYNEQFF. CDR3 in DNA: TGTGCCATCAGTGAGACCGCATACAATGAGCAGTTCTTC.

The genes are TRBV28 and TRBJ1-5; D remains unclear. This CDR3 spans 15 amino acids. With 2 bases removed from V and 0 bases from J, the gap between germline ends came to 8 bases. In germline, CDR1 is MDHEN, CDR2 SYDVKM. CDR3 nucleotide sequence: TGTGCCAGCAGTTTAAGGGCTTTTAGCAATCAGCCCCAGCATTTT. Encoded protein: CASSLRAFSNQPQHF.